This TCR beta chain was sequenced in a study of identical twins' blood T cells. Points from the study as a whole: Twins reportedly had markedly more similar V usage than unrelated donors, even among out-of-frame TCRbeta clonotypes. Environmental influences on twin similarity could not be excluded.

MiXCR, applied by TCRdb to the 5' RACE reads, yields one record per CDR3 protein. The table records roughly 340,000 distinct CDR3 sequences, about 28% of them present only once. J lost 2 bases, V lost 6 bases, and 8 bases had no gene match. Germline V gene data show CDR1 as SGHRS and CDR2 as YFSETQ. CDR3 length: 15 residues. As to this clonotype: Its antigen is still unknown.

Sequenced: PBMCs. The sequence was collected from a woman aged 18 to 49 in good health. V is TRBV5-1 and J is TRBJ2-3; 8 bases agree with TRBD2. The CDR3 is CASISTSGPTDTQYF. In nucleotides, the CDR3 is TGCGCCAGCATATCAACTAGCGGACCCACAGATACGCAGTATTTT. The full variable domain, in which reference TRBV5-1 and TRBJ2-3 provide the parts outside the CDR3, is KAGVTQTPRYLIKTRGQQVTLSCSPISGHRSVSWYQQTPGQGLQFLFEYFSETQRNKGNFPGRFSGRQFSNSRSEMNVSTLELGDSALYLCASISTSGPTDTQYFGPGTRLTVL.